This TCR beta chain was observed in a study of CD8 T cells in Susac syndrome. Regarding the study as a whole: A relatively small number of individuals underwent TCR sequencing and HLA analysis.

This clonotype has a single count. Its specificity is not known. Sequencing of TCR beta drew on CD8+ and CD4+ T cells from blood. The multiple sclerosis control group was made up of treatment-naive patients with stable or active relapsing-remitting disease. The CDR3 runs to 16 residues. Looked up from germline, CDR1 is DFQATT and CDR2 is SNEGSKA (reference sequence). V lost 6 bases to trimming and J lost 1 base; unmatched junction nucleotides: 13. Random hexamers served to reverse transcribe roughly 0.5 to 1 ug RNA. Multiplex immunoSEQ PCR targeted 54 Vbeta and 13 Jbeta TCR beta segments. Via MiXCR, TCRdb re-called the immunoSEQ multiplex PCR reads, giving one row per CDR3 protein. The table includes hundreds of thousands of distinct CDR3 sequences, 95% detected once.

This clonotype was sampled from a human donor with multiple sclerosis. The V gene is TRBV20-1, the J gene TRBJ2-3; 7 bases align to TRBD2. The sequenced sample was CD4+ T cells from PBMCs. CDR3 sequence (DNA): TGCAGTGCCACATTACCCCCTAGCGGCCGCACAGATACGCAGTATTTT. Encoded protein: CSATLPPSGRTDTQYF.